This entry describes one T cell receptor (beta chain). The target antigen is unknown. These data come from a study of T cells after yellow fever vaccination. Findings and caveats of the study: Although the secondary response was weaker, it peaked faster, at day 5 versus 15.

Researchers made TCR cDNA using 5'RACE template switching, and this step added a universal primer site and UMIs. TCRdb reprocessed the 5' RACE reads with MiXCR, giving one entry per CDR3 protein. The top ten clones hold approximately 3.5% of a sample with about 220,000 distinct CDR3 sequences, 2.5% to 3.5% of them seen once. Unmatched junction bases numbered 6, after V lost 4 bases and J lost 7 bases. The CDR3 extends over 14 amino acids. In germline, CDR1 is MNHEY, CDR2 SVGAGI. This receptor was identified in a young man who received the YFV17D yellow fever vaccine. Sequencing was performed on CD4+ T cells sorted from PBMCs, taken 10 days after the yellow fever booster vaccination. The chain joins TRBV6-5 to TRBJ1-5, with 8 bases that match TRBD1. CDR3 residues: CASSSGQGSQPQHF. Written as DNA, the CDR3 is TGTGCCAGCAGTTCCGGACAGGGATCGCAGCCCCAGCATTTT.